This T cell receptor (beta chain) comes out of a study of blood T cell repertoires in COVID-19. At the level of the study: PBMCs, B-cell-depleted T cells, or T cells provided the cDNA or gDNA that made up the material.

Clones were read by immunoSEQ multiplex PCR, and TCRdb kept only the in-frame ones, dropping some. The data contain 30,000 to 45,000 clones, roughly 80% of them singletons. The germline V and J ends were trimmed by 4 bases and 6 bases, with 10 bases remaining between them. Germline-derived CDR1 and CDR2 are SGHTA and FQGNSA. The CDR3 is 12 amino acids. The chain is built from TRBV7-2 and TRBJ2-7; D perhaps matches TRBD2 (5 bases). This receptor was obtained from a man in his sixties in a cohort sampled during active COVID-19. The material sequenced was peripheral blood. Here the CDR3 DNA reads TGTGCCAGCAGCTACGTAAGCGGCGAGCAGTACTTC. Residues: CASSYVSGEQYF.